A single sample gave rise to the 17 T cell receptor beta chains below, sequenced in a study of somatic mutations in cytotoxic T cells in rheumatoid arthritis. TCRdb's table, derived via immunoSEQ multiplex PCR, lists solely in-frame clones and lacks some. The sample records around 12,000 clones, about 80% being singletons. Specimen: CD8+ T cells sorted from blood. The receptors here all came from a middle-aged man in good health.

The chain couples TRBV6-1 to TRBJ2-6; a weak D match, TRBD1 (5 bases). V lost 1 base and J 1 base, leaving 11 bases between the germline ends. Germline V gene lookup returns CDR1 MNHNS and CDR2 SASEGT. The CDR3 sequence is 17 residues long. In DNA, the CDR3 is TGTGCCAGCAGTGAAGGGACATCCGTTTCTGGGGCCAACGTCCTGACTTTC. Amino acids: CASSEGTSVSGANVLTF.

The CDR3 loop reads CASSLSQAGGPIDTQYF. In DNA form, the CDR3 reads TGTGCCAGCAGCCTAAGTCAAGCGGGAGGGCCCATAGATACGCAGTATTTT. The V and J genes are TRBV7-2 and TRBJ2-3; 10 bases match TRBD2. CDR3 length equals 17 residues. Trimming at V came to 5 bases and at J to 5 bases, leaving 13 bases not matched to a gene. Looked up from germline, CDR1 is SGHTA and CDR2 is FQGNSA.

The rearrangement joins TRBV28 to TRBJ1-1; D perhaps matches TRBD1 (5 bases). Germline-derived CDR1 and CDR2 are MDHEN and SYDVKM. Trimming shortened V by 2 bases and J by 4 bases, and 20 bases separated the two germline ends. The CDR3 length is 17 residues. In DNA form, the CDR3 reads TGTGCCAGCAGTTTAAGAAGGGGATTCGGTGCGAGCACTGAAGCTTTCTTT. Amino acid sequence: CASSLRRGFGASTEAFF.

This clone is a singleton in its sample. This rearrangement joins TRBV5-8 to TRBJ1-2; no definite D call. Looked up from germline, CDR1 is SGHTS and CDR2 is YDEGEE. The CDR3 runs to 13 residues. Trimming cost V 0 bases and J 9 bases, with 12 bases left between them. The CDR3 protein is CASSLVSPMSYTF. CDR3 coding DNA: TGTGCCAGCAGCTTGGTTAGCCCCATGAGCTACACCTTC.

The J gene is TRBJ2-5, the V gene TRBV19; D is ambiguous. Germline lookup yields CDR1 LNHDA and CDR2 SQIVND (reference sequence). This CDR3 is built from 15 residues. Trimming pared 1 base from V and 4 bases from J, leaving 13 bases between. CDR3 DNA: TGTGCCAGTAGTATAGTGCCGGGTTTACGAGAGACCCAGTACTTC. Translating it yields CASSIVPGLRETQYF.

The CDR3 spells CASGGRNNSPLHF. The CDR3, as DNA: TGTGCCAGCGGGGGACGGAATAATTCACCCCTCCACTTT. This chain uses TRBV6-1 with TRBJ1-6, with TRBD1 as a possible D gene (5 bases). Germline V gene data show CDR1 as MNHNS and CDR2 as SASEGT. V shed 8 bases and J shed 5 bases, with 10 bases lying between them. CDR3 length: 13 residues.

The chain uses TRBV2 and TRBJ2-1, with D possibly TRBD2 on 6 matching bases. This CDR3 comprises 13 residues. CDR1 is SNHLY, CDR2 FYNNEI, per germline. Trimming cost V 10 bases and J 2 bases, with 12 bases left between them. The CDR3 DNA follows: TGTGCCACTCGGGACTCTACCTACAATGAGCAGTTCTTC. It yields the protein CATRDSTYNEQFF.

The chain couples TRBV11-2 to TRBJ2-7; no clear D. Trimming pared 1 base from V and 4 bases from J, leaving 17 bases between. Per the germline V gene, CDR1 is SGHAT and CDR2 is FQNNGV. This CDR3 region has 16 residues. As DNA, the CDR3 is TGTGCCAGCAGCTTAGGTACCCTCGTATGGGATTACGAGCAGTACTTC. Its protein product is CASSLGTLVWDYEQYF. The variable domain in full, completed from reference TRBV11-2 and TRBJ2-7, reads EAGVAQSPRYKIIEKRQSVAFWCNPISGHATLYWYQQILGQGPKLLIQFQNNGVVDDSQLPKDRFSAERLKGVDSTLKIQPAKLEDSAVYLCASSLGTLVWDYEQYFGPGTRLTVT.

In DNA form, the CDR3 reads TGTGCCTGGAGTGCAAGGTGGGGGACGACACCTTACAATGAGCAGTTCTTC. Residues: CAWSARWGTTPYNEQFF. This rearrangement joins TRBV30 to TRBJ2-1; D may match TRBD1 or TRBD2 (5 bases each). The V end was cut by 1 base, the J end by 4 bases, with 20 bases between. There are 17 residues in the CDR3. Germline V lookup: CDR1 GTSNPN, CDR2 SVGIG (reference sequence).

The V call is TRBV27, the J call TRBJ2-2; unclear D gene. The germline gives CDR1 MNHEY, CDR2 SMNVEV (reference sequence). This CDR3 region has 12 residues. V lost 7 bases and J 5 bases, leaving 8 bases between the germline ends. The CDR3 protein is CASTPRTGELFF. In DNA form, the CDR3 reads TGTGCCAGCACTCCGAGGACCGGGGAGCTGTTTTTT.

This clone is classed as medium-sized. V usage is TRBV28 and J usage is TRBJ1-1; D is possibly TRBD1 (5 bases). CDR1 is MDHEN and CDR2 is SYDVKM in the germline V gene. This CDR3 spans 13 amino acids. V lost 5 bases and J lost 8, with 15 bases in between. The CDR3 protein is CASSPRSGWEAFF. CDR3 in DNA: TGTGCCAGCAGTCCCAGATCAGGGTGGGAAGCTTTCTTT.

This chain connects TRBV7-2 to TRBJ2-2; 11 nucleotides agree with TRBD1. The CDR3 covers 18 residues. J lost 7 bases, V lost 5 bases, and 15 bases had no gene match. Germline assignment: CDR1 SGHTA and CDR2 FQGNSA. CDR3 residues: CASSPPLWTGGAYGELFF. CDR3 sequence (DNA): TGTGCCAGCAGCCCCCCTTTATGGACAGGGGGCGCGTACGGGGAGCTGTTTTTT.

The chain joins TRBV28 to TRBJ1-3, with D uncertain. CDR1 and CDR2 from the germline V gene are MDHEN and SYDVKM. Deletions cut 3 bases from V and 0 bases from J, with 6 bases between. This CDR3 contains 14 residues. CDR3 nucleotides: TGTGCCAGCAGTTTCACGGACTCTGGAAACACCATATATTTT. It encodes CASSFTDSGNTIYF.

The DNA for the CDR3 is TGTGCCAGCAGCCTTACAGGGGACGCGAACTATGGCTACACCTTC. Encoded protein: CASSLTGDANYGYTF. V usage is TRBV13 and J usage is TRBJ1-2, with 7 bases that match TRBD1. V lost 5 bases, J lost 2 bases, and 8 bases stayed unmatched. Germline loops: CDR1 PRHDT, CDR2 FYEKMQ (reference sequence). The CDR3 has 15 amino acids.

This chain uses TRBV28 with TRBJ1-5; D ambiguous. The CDR3 consists of 14 residues. The germline V and J ends were trimmed by 7 bases and 0 bases, with 10 bases remaining between them. Looked up from germline, CDR1 is MDHEN and CDR2 is SYDVKM. CDR3 in amino acids: CASKYIYSNQPQHF. DNA of the CDR3: TGTGCCAGCAAGTACATCTATAGCAATCAGCCCCAGCATTTT.

This sequence joins TRBV7-6 and TRBJ2-1; D is perhaps TRBD2 (6 bases). Trimming stripped 1 base from V and 4 bases from J, with 11 bases between. The CDR3 runs to 15 residues. Per germline, CDR1 SGHVS and CDR2 FNYEAQ. The CDR3 loop is CASSLGRALYNEQFF. Here the CDR3 DNA reads TGTGCCAGCAGCTTAGGGAGGGCCTTATACAATGAGCAGTTCTTC.

The chain uses TRBV9 and TRBJ2-3; TRBD2 matches at 7 bases. This CDR3 has 17 residues. V lost 3 bases to trimming and J lost 5 bases; unmatched junction nucleotides: 15. Germline assignment: CDR1 SGDLS and CDR2 YYNGEE. This CDR3 is CASSGTREMFGVDTQYF. In nucleotides, the CDR3 is TGTGCCAGCAGCGGGACGCGGGAGATGTTTGGTGTAGATACGCAGTATTTT.